This entry lists 2 T cell receptor beta chains sequenced from one sample in a study of spatial heterogeneity in lung cancer. MiXCR, applied by TCRdb to the 5' RACE reads, yields one record per CDR3 protein. Counted here are fewer than 20,000 distinct CDR3 sequences, 15% to 20% occurring once; the ten biggest clones make up around 15%. Described time point: sample taken at primary tumor resection. Without sorting, whole RNA was sequenced from tumor, nontumor lung or frozen PBMC. Sequenced material: PBMCs, taken at surgery. These receptors were obtained from a male donor with early-stage non-small cell lung cancer.

This clonotype came up a few times. The DNA for the CDR3 is TGTGCCAGCAGCTCGGGACAGGTGCAGTACTTC. Protein: CASSSGQVQYF. The chain is built from TRBV7-8 and TRBJ2-7, with 8 bases fitting TRBD1. Looked up from germline, CDR1 is SGHVS and CDR2 is FQNEAQ. The CDR3 totals 11 residues. The ends lost 4 bases at V and 9 bases at J; junction bases unmatched: 2.

V usage is TRBV12-3 or TRBV12-4 and J usage is TRBJ2-3; D uncertain. The CDR3 is 15 amino acids. V lost 1 base and J 0 bases, leaving 8 bases between the germline ends. The CDR3, as DNA: TGTGCCAGCAGTTTAGAGGCCCTGAGCACAGATACGCAGTATTTT. Protein: CASSLEALSTDTQYF.